This TCR beta chain was captured in a study of cytomegalovirus exposure and HLA in healthy donors. The PCR contained 60 Vbeta and 13 Jbeta primers. Sequenced by immunoSEQ multiplex PCR; TCRdb stores in-frame clones only, minus some. The sample includes 95,000 to 150,000 clones, roughly 70% of them seen just once. The germline V gene has CDR1 MNHEY and CDR2 SVGAGI. The CDR3 runs 15 residues. V was clipped by 2 bases and J by 0 bases, with 8 bases between them. There are a few counts of this clone. The specimen was PBMCs. The chain has TRBV6-5 and TRBJ1-5; maybe TRBD1 (5 bases). The sequence was obtained from a woman in her 40s in good health and CMV-seronegative. As DNA, the CDR3 is TGTGCCAGCAGTTACGGGGGGGGTAGCAATCAGCCCCAGCATTTT. Translation gives CASSYGGGSNQPQHF.